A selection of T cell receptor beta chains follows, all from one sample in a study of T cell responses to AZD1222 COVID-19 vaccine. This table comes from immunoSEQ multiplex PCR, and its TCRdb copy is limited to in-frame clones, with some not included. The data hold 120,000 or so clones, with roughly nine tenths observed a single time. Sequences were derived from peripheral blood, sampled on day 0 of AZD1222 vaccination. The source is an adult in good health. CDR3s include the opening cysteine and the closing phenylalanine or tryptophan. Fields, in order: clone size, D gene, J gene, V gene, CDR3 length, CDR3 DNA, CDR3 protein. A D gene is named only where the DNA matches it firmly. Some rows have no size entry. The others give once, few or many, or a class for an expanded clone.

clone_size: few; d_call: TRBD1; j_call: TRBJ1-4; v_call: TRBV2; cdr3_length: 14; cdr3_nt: TGTGCCAGCAGTGAAGGGACAGGGGATGAAAAACTGTTTTTT; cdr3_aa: CASSEGTGDEKLFF
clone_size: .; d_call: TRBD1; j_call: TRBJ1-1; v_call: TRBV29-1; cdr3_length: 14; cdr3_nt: TGCAGCGTCACTAGACAGGGCTCCAAATCGGGAGCTTTCTTT; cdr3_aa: CSVTRQGSKSGAFF
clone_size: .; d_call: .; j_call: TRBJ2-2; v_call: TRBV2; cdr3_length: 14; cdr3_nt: TGTGCCAGCAATGGGGGGCCGAACACCGGGGAGCTGTTTTTT; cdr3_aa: CASNGGPNTGELFF
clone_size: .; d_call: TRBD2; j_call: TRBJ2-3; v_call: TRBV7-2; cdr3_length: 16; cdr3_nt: TGTGCCAGCAGCTTAGTTTCCGGGGAGGGACCAGATACGCAGTATTTT; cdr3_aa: CASSLVSGEGPDTQYF
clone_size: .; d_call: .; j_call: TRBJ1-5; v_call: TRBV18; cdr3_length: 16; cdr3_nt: TGTGCCAGCTCACCACAGACAAAACCTAGCAATCAGCCCCAGCATTTT; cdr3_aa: CASSPQTKPSNQPQHF
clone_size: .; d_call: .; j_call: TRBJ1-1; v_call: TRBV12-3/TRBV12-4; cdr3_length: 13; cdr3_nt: TGTGCCAGCAGTTTAGGGGGGCTGGTTGAAGCTTTCTTT; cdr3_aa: CASSLGGLVEAFF
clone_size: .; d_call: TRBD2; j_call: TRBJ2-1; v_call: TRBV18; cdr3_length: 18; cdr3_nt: TGTGCCAGCTCACAGACCTCTAGCGGGAGCCAGCTCTACAATGAGCAGTTCTTC; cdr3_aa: CASSQTSSGSQLYNEQFF
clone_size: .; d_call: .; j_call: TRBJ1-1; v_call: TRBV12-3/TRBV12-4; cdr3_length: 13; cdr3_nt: TGTGCCAGCAGCCACGGAAGTCACACTGAAGCTTTCTTT; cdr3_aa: CASSHGSHTEAFF
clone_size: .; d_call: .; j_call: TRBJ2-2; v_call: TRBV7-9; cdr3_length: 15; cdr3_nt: TGTGCCAGCAGCTTATCAACAGGGAGCACCGGGGAGCTGTTTTTT; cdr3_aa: CASSLSTGSTGELFF
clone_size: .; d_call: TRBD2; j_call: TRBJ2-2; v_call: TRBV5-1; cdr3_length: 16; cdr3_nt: TGCGCCAGCCAAAACGGGGGACTAGAGGGCACCGGGGAGCTGTTTTTT; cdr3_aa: CASQNGGLEGTGELFF
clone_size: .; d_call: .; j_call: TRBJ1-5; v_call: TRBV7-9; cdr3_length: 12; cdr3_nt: TGTGCCAGCAGCCCAGGGGAGCAGCCCCAGCATTTT; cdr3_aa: CASSPGEQPQHF
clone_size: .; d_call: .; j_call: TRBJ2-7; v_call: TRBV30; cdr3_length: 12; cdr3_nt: TGTGCCTGGAGTGGACAGAGCTACGAGCAGTACTTC; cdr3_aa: CAWSGQSYEQYF
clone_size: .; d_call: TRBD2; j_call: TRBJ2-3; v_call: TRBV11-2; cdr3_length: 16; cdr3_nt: TGTGCCAGCAGCAAACGACTAGCGGGGGGCCCAGATACGCAGTATTTT; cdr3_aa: CASSKRLAGGPDTQYF
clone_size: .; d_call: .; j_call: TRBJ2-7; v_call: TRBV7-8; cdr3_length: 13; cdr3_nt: TGTGCCAGCAGCTCGAGGACTGCATACGAGCAGTACTTC; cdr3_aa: CASSSRTAYEQYF
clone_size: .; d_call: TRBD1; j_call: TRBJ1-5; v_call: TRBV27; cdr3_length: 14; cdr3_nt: TGTGCCAGCAGATATACAGGGGACAATCAGCCCCAGCATTTT; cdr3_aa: CASRYTGDNQPQHF
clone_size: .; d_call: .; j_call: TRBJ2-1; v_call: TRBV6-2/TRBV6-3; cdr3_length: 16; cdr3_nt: TGTGCCAGCAGCCCTTCCCTAGCGAACTCCTACAATGAGCAGTTCTTC; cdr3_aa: CASSPSLANSYNEQFF
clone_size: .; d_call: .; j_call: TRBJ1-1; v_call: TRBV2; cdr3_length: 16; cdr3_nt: TGTGCCAGCAGTGAAGGGTTGGGGGCAGGGGACACTGAAGCTTTCTTT; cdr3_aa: CASSEGLGAGDTEAFF
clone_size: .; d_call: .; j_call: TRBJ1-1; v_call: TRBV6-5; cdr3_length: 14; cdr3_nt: TGTGCCAGCAGTTACCCGGGGGGGAACACTGAAGCTTTCTTT; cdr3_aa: CASSYPGGNTEAFF
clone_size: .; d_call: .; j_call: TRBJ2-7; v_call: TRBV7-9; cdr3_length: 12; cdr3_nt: TGTGCCAGCAGCTTAGTCGCCTACGAGCAGTACTTC; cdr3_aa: CASSLVAYEQYF
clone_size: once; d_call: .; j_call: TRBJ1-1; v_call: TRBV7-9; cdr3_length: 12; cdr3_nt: TGTGCCAGCAGCGTTAGGGGTGGTGAAGCTTTCTTT; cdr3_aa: CASSVRGGEAFF
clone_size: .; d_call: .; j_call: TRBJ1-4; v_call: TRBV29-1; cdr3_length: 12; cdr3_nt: TGCAGCGTCGAAGGTTCGAATGAAAAACTGTTTTTT; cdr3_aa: CSVEGSNEKLFF
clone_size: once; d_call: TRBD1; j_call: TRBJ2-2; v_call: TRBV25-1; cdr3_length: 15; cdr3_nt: TGTGCCAGCAGTGAAGGACAGGCGTACACCGGGGAGCTGTTTTTT; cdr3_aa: CASSEGQAYTGELFF
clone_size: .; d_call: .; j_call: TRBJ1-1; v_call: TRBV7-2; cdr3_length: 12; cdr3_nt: TGTGCCAGCAGCTCCTACCTCGGGGGGTGGGAATTT; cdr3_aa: CASSSYLGGWEF
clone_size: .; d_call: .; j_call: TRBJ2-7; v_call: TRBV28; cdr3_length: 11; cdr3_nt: TGTGCCAGCCGCGCGAGGTCGGACCAGTACTTC; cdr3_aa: CASRARSDQYF
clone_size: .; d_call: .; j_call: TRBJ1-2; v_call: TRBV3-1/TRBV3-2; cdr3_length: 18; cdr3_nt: TGTGCCAGCAGCCAAGACACCCCCGGTTCAGTCGAGGCCTATGGCTACACCTTC; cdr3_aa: CASSQDTPGSVEAYGYTF
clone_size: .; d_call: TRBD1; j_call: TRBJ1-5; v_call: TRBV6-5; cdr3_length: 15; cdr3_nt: TGTGCCAGCAGATATCCGACAGGGGGCAATCAGCCCCAGCATTTT; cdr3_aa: CASRYPTGGNQPQHF
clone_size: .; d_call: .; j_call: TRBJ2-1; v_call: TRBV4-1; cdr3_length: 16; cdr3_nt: TGCGCCAGCAGCCAAGACATGGCGAACTCCTACAATGAGCAGTTCTTC; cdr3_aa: CASSQDMANSYNEQFF
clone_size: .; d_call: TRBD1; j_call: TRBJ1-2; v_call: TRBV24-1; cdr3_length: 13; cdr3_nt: TGTGCCACCAGTGACGGGACAGCTTATGGCTACACCTTC; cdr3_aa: CATSDGTAYGYTF
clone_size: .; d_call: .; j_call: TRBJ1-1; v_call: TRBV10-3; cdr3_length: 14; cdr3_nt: TGTGCCATCAAAACAGGTGGAGTGAACACTGAAGCTTTCTTT; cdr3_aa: CAIKTGGVNTEAFF
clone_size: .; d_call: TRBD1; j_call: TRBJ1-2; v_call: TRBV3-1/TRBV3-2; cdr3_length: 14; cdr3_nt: TGTGCCAGCAGCCGGGGACAGCTAAACTATGGCTACACCTTC; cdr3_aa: CASSRGQLNYGYTF
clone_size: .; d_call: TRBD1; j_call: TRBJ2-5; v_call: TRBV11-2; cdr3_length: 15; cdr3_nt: TGTGCCAGCAGAGACCCCAGGGGGCGCTGGGAGACCCAGTACTTC; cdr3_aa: CASRDPRGRWETQYF
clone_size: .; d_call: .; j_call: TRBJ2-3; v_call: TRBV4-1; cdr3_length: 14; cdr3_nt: TGCGCCAGCAGCCAAGGCCACCTGGCAGATACGCAGTATTTT; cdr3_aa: CASSQGHLADTQYF
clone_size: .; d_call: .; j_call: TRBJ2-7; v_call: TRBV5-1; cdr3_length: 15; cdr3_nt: TGCGCCAGCAGCGGGGGCTTGGGCAGTACCTACGAGCAGTACTTC; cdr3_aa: CASSGGLGSTYEQYF
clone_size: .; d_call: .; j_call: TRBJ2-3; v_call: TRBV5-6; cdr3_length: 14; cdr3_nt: TGTGCCAGCAGCTTGGGCGGGACAACAGATACGCAGTATTTT; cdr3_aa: CASSLGGTTDTQYF
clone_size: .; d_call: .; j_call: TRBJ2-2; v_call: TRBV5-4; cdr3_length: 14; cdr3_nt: TGTGCCAGCAGCTTGGCAGGGGTTGACGGGGAGCTGTTTTTT; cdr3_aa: CASSLAGVDGELFF
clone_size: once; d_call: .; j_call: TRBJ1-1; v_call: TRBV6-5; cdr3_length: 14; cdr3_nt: TGTGCCAGCAGGCACGCGGCGGGGAACACTGAAGCTTTCTTT; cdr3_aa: CASRHAAGNTEAFF
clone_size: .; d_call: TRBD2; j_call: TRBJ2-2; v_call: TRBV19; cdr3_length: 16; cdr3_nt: TGTGCCAGCGGAGTAGCGGGGGGACTTTCCGCCGGGGAGCTGTTTTTT; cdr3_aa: CASGVAGGLSAGELFF
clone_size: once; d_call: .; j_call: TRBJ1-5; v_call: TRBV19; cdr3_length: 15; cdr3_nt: TGTGCCAGTAGTCAGGGTCTTTATAGCAATCAGCCCCAGCATTTT; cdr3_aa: CASSQGLYSNQPQHF
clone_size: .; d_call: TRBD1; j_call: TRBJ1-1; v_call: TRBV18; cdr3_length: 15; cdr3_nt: TGTGCCAGCTCACCCAGGACAGGGGAAGGCACTGAAGCTTTCTTT; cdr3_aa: CASSPRTGEGTEAFF
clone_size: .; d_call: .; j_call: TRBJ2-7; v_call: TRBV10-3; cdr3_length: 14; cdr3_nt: TGTGCCACCAACCCTGAGGGGGGCTTGCACGAGCAGTACTTC; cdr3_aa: CATNPEGGLHEQYF
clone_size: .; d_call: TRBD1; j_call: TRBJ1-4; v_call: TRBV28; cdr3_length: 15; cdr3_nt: TGTGCCAGCAGTCCCGGACAGGTTCGGAATGAAAAACTGTTTTTT; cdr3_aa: CASSPGQVRNEKLFF
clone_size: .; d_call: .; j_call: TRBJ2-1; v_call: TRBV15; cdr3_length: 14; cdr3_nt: TGTGCCACCAGCAGAGGCTCAGCCGGTGGGGAGCAGTTCTTC; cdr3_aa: CATSRGSAGGEQFF
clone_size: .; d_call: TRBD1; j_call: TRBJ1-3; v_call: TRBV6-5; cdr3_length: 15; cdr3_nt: TGTGCCAGCAGTTACTCGGGACAGGGGGGCCACACCATATATTTT; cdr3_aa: CASSYSGQGGHTIYF
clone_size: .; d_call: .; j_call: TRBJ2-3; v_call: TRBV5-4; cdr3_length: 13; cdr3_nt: TGTGCCAGCAGCCCACCCCTGGAAGATACGCAGTATTTT; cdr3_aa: CASSPPLEDTQYF
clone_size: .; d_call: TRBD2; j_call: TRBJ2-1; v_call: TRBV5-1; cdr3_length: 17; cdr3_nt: TGCGCCAGCAGCCACCTAGTGGCGGGAGGGCCGAACAATGAGCAGTTCTTC; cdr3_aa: CASSHLVAGGPNNEQFF
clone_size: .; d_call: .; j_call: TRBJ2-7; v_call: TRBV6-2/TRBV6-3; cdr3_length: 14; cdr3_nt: TGTGCCAGCAGTTCAACGGACGGAGCCTACGAGCAGTACTTC; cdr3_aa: CASSSTDGAYEQYF
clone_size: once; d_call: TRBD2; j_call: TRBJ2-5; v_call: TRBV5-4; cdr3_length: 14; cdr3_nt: TGTGCCAGCAGTCTAGCGGGAACGGGGGAGACCCAGTACTTC; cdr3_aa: CASSLAGTGETQYF
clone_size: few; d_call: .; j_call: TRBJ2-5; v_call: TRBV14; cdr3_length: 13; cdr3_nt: TGTGCCAGCAGCTTGAGGCACCAAGAGACCCAGTACTTC; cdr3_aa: CASSLRHQETQYF